This T cell receptor beta chain appears in the sequencing data of a study of shared clonotypes between healthy human individuals. It was CD45RO-negative cells, positively selected for CCR7, that made up naive CD8 cells, with terminally differentiated effector memory CD45RA+ cells excluded. Nashville, Tennessee was home to all donors, who were Caucasian adults. Trimming shortened V by 4 bases and J by 4 bases, and 8 bases separated the two germline ends. Looked up from germline, CDR1 is MNHEY and CDR2 is SMNVEV (reference sequence). There are 13 residues in the CDR3. Sequencing was performed with immunoSEQ multiplex PCR; in TCRdb, only in-frame clones are kept and a portion is missing. The table includes hundreds of thousands of clones, 90% to 95% detected once.

This clonotype originated in a woman in her thirties in good health. This chain joins TRBV27 and TRBJ2-4; D possibly matches TRBD1 or TRBD2 (5 bases each). The sample was naive CD8+ T cells sorted from blood. The CDR3 sequence is CASSSGPKNIQYF. In nucleotides, the CDR3 is TGTGCCAGCAGTTCGGGACCAAAAAACATTCAGTACTTC.